The 4 T cell receptor beta chains below all came from one sample that was sequenced in a study of radiation and T cells in renal cell carcinoma. The table came from immunoSEQ multiplex PCR; TCRdb's copy has only in-frame clones and leaves some out. The data contain about 47,000 clones, about 80% of them seen just once; the ten biggest clones take up around 30%. The time point denotes: blood 2 weeks post-SBRT. Treatment here: 15 Gy SBRT to primary tumor, nephrectomy 4 weeks later. Sample: blood, taken from a patient whose treatment included radiotherapy and nephrectomy. The receptors shown here come from a woman aged 65 to 85 with renal cell carcinoma.

The CDR3 sequence is CASSFNTGELFF. The CDR3 DNA reads TGTGCCAGCAGTTTCAACACCGGGGAGCTGTTTTTT. The genes are TRBV27 and TRBJ2-2; D unresolved. Germline lookup yields CDR1 MNHEY and CDR2 SMNVEV (reference sequence). With 3 bases removed from V and 2 bases from J, the gap between germline ends came to 1 base. The CDR3 extends over 12 amino acids.

The chain links TRBV6-5 to TRBJ2-6; a possible D gene is TRBD2 (7 bases). Germline CDR1 and CDR2: MNHEY and SVGAGI. This CDR3 spans 16 amino acids. V was cut by 4 bases and J by 3 bases, with 13 bases left in between. DNA of the CDR3: TGTGCCAGCAGTTCGGCGGGGGCCGTTGGGGCCAACGTCCTGACTTTC. Protein: CASSSAGAVGANVLTF.

The J gene is TRBJ2-2, the V gene TRBV7-3; tentative D call: TRBD1 (6 bases). V was pared by 4 bases and J by 1 base, with 10 bases between. Germline CDR1 and CDR2: SGHTA and FQGTGA. The CDR3 has 15 amino acids. This CDR3 reads CASSSRTENTGELFF. Written as DNA, the CDR3 is TGTGCCAGCAGCTCCCGGACAGAGAACACCGGGGAGCTGTTTTTT.

This clone was counted between two and nine times. The chain carries TRBV4-2 and TRBJ2-2; tentatively, D is TRBD1 (5 bases). The ends were cut back, 4 bases at V and 1 base at J, with 16 bases in the middle. Looked up from germline, CDR1 is LGHNA and CDR2 is YNFKEQ. The CDR3 covers 17 residues. The CDR3 DNA follows: TGTGCCAGCAGCCCTGTGGGGCCCCTTGGGAACACCGGGGAGCTGTTTTTT. This sequence encodes CASSPVGPLGNTGELFF.